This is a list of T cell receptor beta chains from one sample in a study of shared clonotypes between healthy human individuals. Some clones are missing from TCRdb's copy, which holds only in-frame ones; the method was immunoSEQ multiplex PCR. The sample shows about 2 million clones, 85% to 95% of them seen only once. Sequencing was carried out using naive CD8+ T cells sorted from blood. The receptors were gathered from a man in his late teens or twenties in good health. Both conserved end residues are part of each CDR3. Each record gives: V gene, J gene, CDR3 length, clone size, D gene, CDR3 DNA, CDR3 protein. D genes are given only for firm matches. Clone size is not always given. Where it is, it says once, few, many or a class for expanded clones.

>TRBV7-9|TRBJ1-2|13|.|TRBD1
TGTGCCAGCAGCGACGGGACAGTCTATGGCTACACCTTC
CASSDGTVYGYTF
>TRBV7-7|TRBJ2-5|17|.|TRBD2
TGTGCTAGCAGCTTAGTCTTGGGTAGCGGGAGCGGCGAGACCCAGTACTTC
CASSLVLGSGSGETQYF
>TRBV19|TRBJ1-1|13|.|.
TGTGCCAGTAGTTTGGCAGAGAACACTGAAGCTTTCTTT
CASSLAENTEAFF
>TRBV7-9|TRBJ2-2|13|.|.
TGTGCCAGCAGCTTTTCCGTTTCCGGGGAGCTGTTTTTT
CASSFSVSGELFF
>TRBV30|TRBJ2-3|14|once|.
TGTGCCTGGAGTGGACATTTCGAGACAGATACGCAGTATTTT
CAWSGHFETDTQYF
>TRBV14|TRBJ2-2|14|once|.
TGTGCCAGCAGCCCCTACATGACCCGCGGGGAGCTGTTTTTT
CASSPYMTRGELFF
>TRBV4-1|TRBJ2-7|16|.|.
TGCGCCAGCAGCCAAGTTTTCACGGGGGACCGCTACGAGCAGTACTTC
CASSQVFTGDRYEQYF
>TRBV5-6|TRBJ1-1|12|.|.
TGTGCCAGCAGCTCCGGGACAACTGAAGCTTTCTTT
CASSSGTTEAFF
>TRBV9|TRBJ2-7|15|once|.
TGTGCCAGCAGCGTAGGGGCAGGGTATTCCTACGAGCAGTACTTC
CASSVGAGYSYEQYF
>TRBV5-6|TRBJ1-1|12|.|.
TGTGCCAGCAGCTTGAGCCCGACTGAAGCTTTCTTT
CASSLSPTEAFF
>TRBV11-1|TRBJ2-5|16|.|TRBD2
TGTGCCAGCACCCCGTGGGCTAGCGGGGGTCAAGAGACCCAGTACTTC
CASTPWASGGQETQYF
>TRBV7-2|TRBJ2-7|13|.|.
TGTGCCAGCAGCTGGCAGGGAGCCTACGAGCAGTACTTC
CASSWQGAYEQYF
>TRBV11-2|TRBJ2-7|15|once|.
TGTGCCAGCAGCTACCGGGACTTACCTTACTACGAGCAGTACTTC
CASSYRDLPYYEQYF
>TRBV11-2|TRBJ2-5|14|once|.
TGTGCCAGCACCCACGCGGGGTTACGGAAGACCCAGTACTTC
CASTHAGLRKTQYF